One TCR beta chain is described in this entry. Antigen: not known. Trimming cost V 4 bases and J 6 bases, with 15 bases left between them. Looked up from germline, CDR1 is GTSNPN and CDR2 is SVGIG (reference sequence). The CDR3 is made up of 13 amino acids. This entry belongs to a study of OX40 agonist ivuxolimab in advanced cancers. TCRdb's copy holds only in-frame clones and misses some; the assay was immunoSEQ multiplex PCR. The repertoire holds roughly 43,000 clones, with 89% as singletons. Study-wide results and limits: Partial responders dosed at 0.1-3.0 mg/kg displayed clonal expansion ranking among the lowest.

The chain is built from TRBV30 and TRBJ1-1; D ambiguous. The sequence came from an adult with an advanced solid tumor such as melanoma, head and neck, liver or kidney cancer. The material was CD4+ or CD8+ T cells sorted from blood, obtained in a trial of the OX40 agonist ivuxolimab. The CDR3 sequence: CAWNDPMGAEAFF. The CDR3 region has the DNA TGTGCCTGGAACGACCCGATGGGCGCTGAAGCTTTCTTT.